The rows below give T cell receptor beta chains drawn from one sample of a study of tumor-infiltrating lymphocytes in oesophageal squamous cell carcinoma. TCRdb called the PCR reads again in MiXCR, with one record for every CDR3 protein. The sample has about 21,000 distinct CDR3 sequences, roughly 36% seen once; the top ten hold just under 20%. The sample taken for sequencing was esophageal tumor tissue. The receptor set was obtained from a male donor with esophageal squamous cell carcinoma. Each CDR3 is given with its conserved first and last residue. The D gene is left open where the match is weak. Size is omitted from some rows. Given values are once, few, many or a class for expanded clones.

size: medium-sized; J: TRBJ2-5; V: TRBV7-8; D: TRBD1; CDR3: CASSPAGTGFLETQYF; DNA: TGTGCCAGCAGCCCCGCCGGGACAGGGTTTTTGGAGACCCAGTACTTC
size: few; J: TRBJ2-3; V: TRBV20-1; D: NA; CDR3: CSATRLGGTDTQYF; DNA: TGCAGTGCTACCCGACTAGGAGGCACAGATACGCAGTATTTT
size: many; J: TRBJ2-5; V: TRBV28; D: TRBD2; CDR3: CASSPTGLAGGQETQYF; DNA: TGTGCCAGCAGCCCTACCGGACTAGCGGGGGGGCAAGAGACCCAGTACTTC
size: NA; J: TRBJ2-3; V: TRBV6-8; D: TRBD1; CDR3: CASWQGQGGSTDTQYF; DNA: TGTGCCAGCTGGCAAGGACAGGGTGGTTCTACAGATACGCAGTATTTT
size: NA; J: TRBJ2-4; V: TRBV7-4; D: TRBD1; CDR3: CASSLDRGKNIQYF; DNA: TGTGCTAGCAGCCTGGACAGGGGAAAAAACATTCAGTACTTC
size: medium-sized; J: TRBJ2-1; V: TRBV7-2; D: NA; CDR3: CASSLDSPPRGEQFF; DNA: TGTGCCAGCAGCTTAGACTCCCCGCCAAGGGGTGAGCAGTTCTTC
size: NA; J: TRBJ2-1; V: TRBV7-6; D: TRBD1; CDR3: CASSFQGAGNNEQFF; DNA: TGTGCCAGCAGCTTTCAGGGGGCGGGGAACAATGAGCAGTTCTTC
size: NA; J: TRBJ2-5; V: TRBV7-8; D: NA; CDR3: CASSGYETQYF; DNA: TGTGCCAGCAGCGGGTATGAGACCCAGTACTTC
size: many; J: TRBJ2-7; V: TRBV6-1; D: TRBD1; CDR3: CASRRTGVYEQYF; DNA: TGTGCCAGCAGGAGGACAGGTGTCTACGAGCAGTACTTC
size: few; J: TRBJ1-1; V: TRBV14; D: NA; CDR3: CASSQDLPTEAFF; DNA: TGTGCCAGCAGCCAAGACTTGCCCACTGAAGCTTTCTTT
size: NA; J: TRBJ2-2; V: TRBV7-6; D: TRBD2; CDR3: CASSLVFAGVNTGELFF; DNA: TGTGCCAGCAGCTTAGTTTTTGCGGGGGTGAACACCGGGGAGCTGTTTTTT
size: NA; J: TRBJ2-1; V: TRBV5-6; D: NA; CDR3: CASSLVAGPYNEQFF; DNA: TGTGCCAGCAGCTTGGTCGCGGGGCCCTACAATGAGCAGTTCTTC
size: medium-sized; J: TRBJ1-1; V: TRBV7-9; D: NA; CDR3: CASSLFPGNTEAFF; DNA: TGTGCCAGCAGCTTATTCCCGGGGAACACTGAAGCTTTCTTT
size: few; J: TRBJ2-7; V: TRBV7-2; D: NA; CDR3: CASSTAYEQYF; DNA: TGTGCCAGCAGCACCGCCTACGAGCAGTACTTC
size: many; J: TRBJ2-3; V: TRBV18; D: NA; CDR3: CASSTYREADTQYF; DNA: TGTGCCAGCTCAACATACAGAGAGGCAGATACGCAGTATTTT
size: few; J: TRBJ2-7; V: TRBV18; D: NA; CDR3: CASSPTEYNEQYF; DNA: TGTGCCAGCTCACCAACAGAATACAATGAGCAGTACTTC
size: medium-sized; J: TRBJ2-3; V: TRBV7-9; D: NA; CDR3: CASSLGRGRRTDTQYF; DNA: TGTGCCAGCAGCTTAGGGCGGGGAAGAAGGACAGATACGCAGTATTTT
size: NA; J: TRBJ2-1; V: TRBV7-8; D: TRBD2; CDR3: CASSSTSGRGSYNEQFF; DNA: TGTGCCAGCAGCTCGACTAGCGGAAGAGGCTCCTACAATGAGCAGTTCTTC
size: NA; J: TRBJ1-1; V: TRBV20-1; D: NA; CDR3: CSASGWQKQNTEAFF; DNA: TGCAGTGCTAGCGGTTGGCAGAAGCAGAACACTGAAGCTTTCTTT
size: NA; J: TRBJ2-5; V: TRBV6-2/TRBV6-3; D: TRBD1; CDR3: CASSRDRVETQYF; DNA: TGTGCCAGCAGCCGGGACAGGGTAGAGACCCAGTACTTC
size: many; J: TRBJ1-4; V: TRBV5-1; D: NA; CDR3: CASSLQGGFEKLFF; DNA: TGCGCCAGCAGCTTACAGGGAGGTTTTGAAAAACTGTTTTTT
size: NA; J: TRBJ2-7; V: TRBV18; D: TRBD1; CDR3: CASSPSGTGVDEQYF; DNA: TGTGCCAGCTCACCATCGGGGACAGGGGTCGACGAGCAGTACTTC
size: NA; J: TRBJ2-3; V: TRBV3-1; D: NA; CDR3: CASGPQGTDTQYF; DNA: TGTGCCAGCGGTCCGCAGGGCACAGATACGCAGTATTTT
size: NA; J: TRBJ2-1; V: TRBV6-1; D: TRBD2; CDR3: CASSQPVLSGRYNEQFF; DNA: TGTGCCAGCAGTCAACCCGTCTTGAGCGGGAGGTACAATGAGCAGTTCTTC
size: once; J: TRBJ2-5; V: TRBV5-8; D: NA; CDR3: CASSPPYQETQYF; DNA: TGTGCCAGCAGCCCGCCTTACCAAGAGACCCAGTACTTC
size: many; J: TRBJ1-1; V: TRBV27; D: NA; CDR3: CATSPAAINTEAFF; DNA: TGTGCCACCTCTCCGGCGGCGATTAACACTGAAGCTTTCTTT
size: NA; J: TRBJ2-7; V: TRBV7-3; D: NA; CDR3: CASSLIGGTPIYNEQYF; DNA: TGTGCCAGCAGCTTAATCGGCGGGACCCCTATATACAATGAGCAGTACTTC
size: once; J: TRBJ2-4; V: TRBV9; D: NA; CDR3: CASSVTGGETTKNIQYF; DNA: TGTGCCAGCAGCGTCACCGGGGGCGAGACGACCAAAAACATTCAGTACTTC
size: many; J: TRBJ2-7; V: TRBV12-3/TRBV12-4; D: TRBD1; CDR3: CASSSSTGDYEQYF; DNA: TGTGCCAGCAGTTCCTCGACAGGGGACTACGAGCAGTACTTC
size: NA; J: TRBJ2-2; V: TRBV7-2; D: NA; CDR3: CASSPHVDTGELFF; DNA: TGTGCCAGCAGCCCCCATGTGGACACCGGGGAGCTGTTTTTT
size: medium-sized; J: TRBJ2-7; V: TRBV12-3/TRBV12-4; D: NA; CDR3: CASSLAGGGQTYEQYF; DNA: TGTGCCAGCAGTTTAGCCGGTGGGGGACAAACCTACGAGCAGTACTTC
size: many; J: TRBJ2-1; V: TRBV6-1; D: TRBD2; CDR3: CASSSEGLTYNEQFF; DNA: TGTGCCAGCAGTTCGGAGGGACTAACCTACAATGAGCAGTTCTTC
size: many; J: TRBJ2-1; V: TRBV6-4; D: NA; CDR3: CASSDSLAEVDEQFF; DNA: TGTGCCAGCAGTGACTCACTAGCTGAGGTCGATGAGCAGTTCTTC
size: many; J: TRBJ1-4; V: TRBV12-3/TRBV12-4; D: NA; CDR3: CASSLLGGNEKLFF; DNA: TGTGCCAGCAGTTTATTGGGAGGTAATGAAAAACTGTTTTTT
size: many; J: TRBJ2-6; V: TRBV12-3/TRBV12-4; D: NA; CDR3: CASSLWAGIGANVLTF; DNA: TGTGCCAGCAGTTTATGGGCCGGGATTGGGGCCAACGTCCTGACTTTC
size: once; J: TRBJ2-7; V: TRBV3-1; D: NA; CDR3: CASSQAHWADEQYF; DNA: TGTGCCAGCAGCCAAGCCCATTGGGCGGACGAGCAGTACTTC
size: NA; J: TRBJ2-7; V: TRBV18; D: NA; CDR3: CASSPLGISYEQYF; DNA: TGTGCCAGCTCACCACTTGGGATTTCCTACGAGCAGTACTTC
size: NA; J: TRBJ2-7; V: TRBV7-2; D: NA; CDR3: CASSLGALGEQYF; DNA: TGTGCCAGCAGCTTAGGTGCCCTTGGAGAGCAGTACTTC
size: few; J: TRBJ2-2; V: TRBV10-1; D: TRBD2; CDR3: CASSDGGSGYPNTGELFF; DNA: TGCGCCAGCAGTGATGGCGGGAGTGGGTACCCGAACACCGGGGAGCTGTTTTTT